The sequence of this T cell receptor beta chain was determined in a study of blood T cell repertoires in COVID-19. Losses at the gene ends were 7 bases for V and 5 bases for J; bases not matched to a gene: 8. The length of the CDR3 is 12 residues. Germline values: CDR1 SQVTM, CDR2 ANQGSEA. TCRdb's copy holds only in-frame clones and misses some; the assay was immunoSEQ multiplex PCR. The sample shows tens of thousands of clones, about 88% of them seen only once. This sequence joins TRBV29-1 and TRBJ2-7, with TRBD1 matching over 7 bases. Sequences were obtained from peripheral blood. This receptor was identified in a man in his 60s with acute or convalescent COVID-19. CDR3 sequence: CSARDSTNEQYF. The CDR3 DNA reads TGCAGCGCCCGGGACAGTACTAACGAGCAGTACTTC.